This T cell receptor (beta chain) was identified during a study of cytomegalovirus exposure and HLA in healthy donors. On this clone itself: As yet, its antigen is unknown.

V trimming: 6 bases; J trimming: 0 bases; junction bases outside the gene matches: 3. Germline loops: CDR1 MDHEN, CDR2 SYDVKM. The CDR3 contains 14 residues. Clones were read by immunoSEQ multiplex PCR, and TCRdb kept only the in-frame ones, dropping some. The table includes fewer than 300,000 clones, approximately 87% detected once. Regarding the study as a whole: Clusters of TCRs from the first cohort tended to co-occur in the roughly 120 validation repertoires (as a later analysis found).

The TCR was taken from a woman aged 18-29 years in good health and CMV-seronegative. Input material: PBMCs. The rearrangement links TRBV28 to TRBJ1-1; 8 nucleotides agree with TRBD1. CDR3 DNA: TGTGCCAGCAGGTCGACAGGGGTGAACACTGAAGCTTTCTTT. Translation gives CASRSTGVNTEAFF.